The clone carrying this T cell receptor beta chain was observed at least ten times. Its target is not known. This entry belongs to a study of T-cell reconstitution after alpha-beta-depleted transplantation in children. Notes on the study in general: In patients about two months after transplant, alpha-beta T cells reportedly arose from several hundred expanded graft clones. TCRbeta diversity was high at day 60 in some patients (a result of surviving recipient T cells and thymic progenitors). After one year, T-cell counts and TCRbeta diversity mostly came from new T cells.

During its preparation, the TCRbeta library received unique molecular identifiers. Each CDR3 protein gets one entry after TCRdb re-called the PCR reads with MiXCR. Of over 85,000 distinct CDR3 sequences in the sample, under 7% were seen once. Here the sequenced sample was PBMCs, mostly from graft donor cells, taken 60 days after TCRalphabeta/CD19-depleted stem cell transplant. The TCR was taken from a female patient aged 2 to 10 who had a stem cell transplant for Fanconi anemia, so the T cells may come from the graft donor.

The CDR3 nucleotides read TGTGCCAGCAGTGGGACAGGGCAGACCGGGGAGCTGTTTTTT. The encoded protein is CASSGTGQTGELFF. The chain is built from TRBV7-3 and TRBJ2-2; TRBD1 agrees at 9 bases. The CDR3 runs to 14 residues. V shed 6 bases, J shed 5 bases, and the junction held 4 bases outside the gene matches. Germline values: CDR1 SGHTA, CDR2 FQGTGA.